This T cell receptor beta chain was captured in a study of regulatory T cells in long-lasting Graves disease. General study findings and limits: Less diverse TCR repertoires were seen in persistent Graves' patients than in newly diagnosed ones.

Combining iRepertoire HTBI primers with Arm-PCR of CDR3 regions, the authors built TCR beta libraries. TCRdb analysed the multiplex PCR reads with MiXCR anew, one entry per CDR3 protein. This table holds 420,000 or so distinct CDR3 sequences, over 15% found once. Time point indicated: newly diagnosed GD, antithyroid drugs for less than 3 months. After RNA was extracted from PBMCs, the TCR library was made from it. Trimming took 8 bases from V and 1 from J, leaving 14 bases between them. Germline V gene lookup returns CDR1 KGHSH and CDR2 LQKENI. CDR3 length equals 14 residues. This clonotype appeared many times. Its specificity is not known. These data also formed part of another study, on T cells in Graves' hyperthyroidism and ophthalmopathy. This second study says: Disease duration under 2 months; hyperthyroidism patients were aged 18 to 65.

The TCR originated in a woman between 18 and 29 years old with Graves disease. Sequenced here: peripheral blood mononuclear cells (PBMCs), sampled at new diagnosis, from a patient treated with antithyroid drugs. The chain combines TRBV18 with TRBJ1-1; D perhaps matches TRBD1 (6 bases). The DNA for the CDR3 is TGTGCCAGCAGCCCACAGGGAGCGAACACTGAAGCTTTCTTT. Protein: CASSPQGANTEAFF.